The source of this T cell receptor (beta chain) is a study of T cell responses to AZD1222 COVID-19 vaccine. Broader study findings: Seropositive AZD1222 recipients at baseline numbered only five or six.

Assay: immunoSEQ multiplex PCR; the TCRdb copy retains only in-frame clones and omits some. This sample has over 85,000 clones, with roughly nine tenths found just once. The V end lost 5 bases, the J end lost 0 bases, and 8 bases lay between the germline ends. Germline V CDR1 and CDR2: MGHRA, YSYEKL. The CDR3 is 14 amino acids. Concerning this clone itself: Its target is unknown.

The TCR originated in an adult in good health. Material: peripheral blood, obtained on day 0 of AZD1222 vaccination. J is TRBJ2-1 and V is TRBV4-1; no clear D. CDR3 residues: CASSTSASYNEQFF. The DNA of the CDR3 is TGCGCCAGCAGCACCTCTGCCTCCTACAATGAGCAGTTCTTC.